This T cell receptor (beta chain) emerged from a study of T cells in Graves' hyperthyroidism and ophthalmopathy. It was RNA transcripts that yielded the amplified TCR beta CDR3 regions. Primed by the HTBI set, a first-round RT-PCR was run on the TCR CDR3. TCRdb reprocessed the multiplex PCR reads via MiXCR and lists one record per CDR3 protein. The repertoire has 150,000 or so distinct CDR3 sequences, roughly a fifth of them found once; the top ten carry more than 60%. The V end lost 7 bases, the J end lost 6 bases, and 18 bases lay between the germline ends. The CDR3 has 13 residues. CDR1 and CDR2 from the germline V gene are DFQATT and SNEGSKA (reference sequence). This clonotype was recorded a few times.

This sequence joins TRBV20-1 and TRBJ2-5, with D unclear. The clonotype comes from a woman between 45 and 65 years old with Graves' hyperthyroidism that later progressed to Graves' ophthalmopathy. Input material: blood. The CDR3 DNA follows: TGCAGTGGAGTACAAACGTTGGAAAAGACCCAGTACTTC. This codes for CSGVQTLEKTQYF.